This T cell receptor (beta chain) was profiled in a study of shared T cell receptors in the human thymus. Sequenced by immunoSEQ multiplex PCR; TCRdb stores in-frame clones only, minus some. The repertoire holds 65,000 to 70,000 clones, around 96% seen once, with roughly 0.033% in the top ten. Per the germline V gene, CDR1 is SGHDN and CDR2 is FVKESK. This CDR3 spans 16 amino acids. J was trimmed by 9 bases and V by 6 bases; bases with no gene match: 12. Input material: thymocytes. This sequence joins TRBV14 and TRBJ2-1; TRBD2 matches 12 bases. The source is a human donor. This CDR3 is CASSPLRTSGVGEQFF. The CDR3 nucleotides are TGTGCCAGCAGTCCCTTAAGGACTAGCGGGGTTGGTGAGCAGTTCTTC. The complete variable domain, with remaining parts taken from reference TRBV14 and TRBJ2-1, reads EAGVTQFPSHSVIEKGQTVTLRCDPISGHDNLYWYRRVMGKEIKFLLHFVKESKQDESGMPNNRFLAERTGGTYSTLKVQPAELEDSGVYFCASSPLRTSGVGEQFFGPGTRLTVL.